One and the same sample provided the 9 T cell receptor beta chains below, sequenced in a study of T-cell reconstitution after alpha-beta-depleted transplantation in children. The authors prepared the TCRbeta library with unique molecular identifiers. TCRdb reanalysed the PCR reads using MiXCR and keeps one entry per CDR3 protein. The repertoire holds 700,000 to 950,000 distinct CDR3 sequences, with less than 20% as singletons. The starting material was PBMCs, mostly from graft donor cells, obtained 360 days after TCRalphabeta/CD19-depleted stem cell transplant. The origin of the receptors is a male patient younger than 18 who had a stem cell transplant for acute lymphoblastic leukemia, so the T cells may come from the graft donor.

This clonotype was observed a handful of times. The chain recombines TRBV5-1 with TRBJ1-5; 7 nucleotides match TRBD1. CDR3 length: 14 amino acids. J was trimmed by 4 bases and V by 5 bases; bases with no gene match: 6. Germline V gene data show CDR1 as SGHRS and CDR2 as YFSETQ. The CDR3 loop reads CASSTGALNQPQHF. In nucleotides, the CDR3 is TGCGCCAGCAGTACAGGGGCCCTTAATCAGCCCCAGCATTTT. The whole variable domain, filled in from reference TRBV5-1 and TRBJ1-5, reads KAGVTQTPRYLIKTRGQQVTLSCSPISGHRSVSWYQQTPGQGLQFLFEYFSETQRNKGNFPGRFSGRQFSNSRSEMNVSTLELGDSALYLCASSTGALNQPQHFGDGTRLSIL.

The chain couples TRBV5-1 to TRBJ1-1; D unresolved. Germline values: CDR1 SGHRS, CDR2 YFSETQ. The CDR3 is 15 amino acids. Between the trimmed V and J ends, which lost 0 bases and 1 base, there was a span of 10 bases. CDR3 DNA: TGCGCCAGCAGCTTGGTTGTCACGACGAACACTGAAGCTTTCTTT. Translating gives CASSLVVTTNTEAFF.

This clonotype was recorded a few times. This chain uses TRBV21-1 with TRBJ2-2; TRBD1 was called by the table and not checked on the DNA. TRBV21-1 is assigned pseudogene status. This CDR3 comprises 16 residues. CDR3 protein: CASSKLKGESTGELFF. CDR3 nucleotides: TGTGCCAGCAGCAAATTGAAGGGGGAGTCCACCGGGGAGCTGTTTTTT.

In this sample, this clonotype turned up a few times. This chain joins TRBV10-3 and TRBJ1-1; weak D call: TRBD1 (6 bases). Germline V lookup: CDR1 ENHRY, CDR2 SYGVKD. V gave up 4 bases and J gave up 4 bases, with 10 bases separating them. The CDR3 runs to 13 residues. CDR3 loop: CAISGGPVTEAFF. The CDR3 nucleotides are TGTGCCATCAGTGGGGGGCCAGTCACTGAAGCTTTCTTT.

V usage is TRBV27 and J usage is TRBJ2-7, with a tentative D call TRBD2 (6 bases). The V end was cut by 3 bases, the J end by 2 bases, with 11 bases between. Germline V gene lookup returns CDR1 MNHEY and CDR2 SMNVEV (reference sequence). This CDR3 contains 14 residues. CDR3 sequence (DNA): TGTGCCAGCAGTTTGGGGACTCGCCCCTACGAGCAGTACTTC. It specifies CASSLGTRPYEQYF.

The sample holds a few counts of this clonotype. The chain has TRBV25-1 and TRBJ1-6; D is ambiguous. The CDR3 covers 11 residues. Trimming stripped 3 bases from V and 14 bases from J, with 8 bases between. Germline CDR1 is MGHDK and CDR2 is SYGVNS. This CDR3 is CASSDRGTLHF. The CDR3 DNA reads as TGTGCCAGCAGTGACCGGGGAACCCTCCACTTT.

This clonotype came up a few times. This chain joins TRBV20-1 and TRBJ2-6, with D maybe TRBD1 (6 bases). CDR1 is DFQATT and CDR2 is SNEGSKA in the germline V gene (reference sequence). The ends were cut back, 6 bases at V and 0 bases at J, with 15 bases in the middle. CDR3 length: 16 residues. The CDR3 DNA reads as TGCAGTGCCTCGGGACATGAGGGCTCTGGGGCCAACGTCCTGACTTTC. As protein: CSASGHEGSGANVLTF.

The genes are TRBV18 and TRBJ2-5; the match to TRBD1 covers 7 bases. The CDR3 covers 14 residues. Germline V gives CDR1 KGHSH, CDR2 LQKENI. J lost 3 bases, V lost 3 bases, and 4 bases had no gene match. CDR3 residues: CASSPTGTKETQYF. The CDR3 bases are TGTGCCAGCTCACCGACAGGGACCAAAGAGACCCAGTACTTC.

V usage is TRBV20-1 and J usage is TRBJ2-7, with D possibly TRBD1 on 6 matching bases. V was clipped by 8 bases and J by 5 bases, with 19 bases between them. Per the germline V gene, CDR1 is DFQATT and CDR2 is SNEGSKA (reference sequence). The CDR3 has 13 amino acids. CDR3 sequence: CSPFLGAVNEQYF. CDR3 nucleotides: TGCAGTCCCTTTTTGGGGGCGGTGAACGAGCAGTACTTC.